This T cell receptor (beta chain) was identified during a study of beta chain features in type 1 diabetes. Between the trimmed V and J ends, which lost 6 bases and 4 bases, there was a span of 14 bases. The germline gives CDR1 ENHRY, CDR2 SYGVKD. CDR3 length: 14 amino acids. Expressed TCRB transcripts were sequenced, since all the RNA that had been isolated was reverse transcribed. Profiled with immunoSEQ multiplex PCR; TCRdb holds only in-frame clones, not every one. This table has under 250,000 clones, around an eighth appearing once. This chain uses TRBV10-3 with TRBJ2-3, with D perhaps TRBD2 (6 bases). What was sequenced was naive CD4+ T cells from blood. The origin of this receptor is a woman aged 40 to 49 in good health. As DNA, the CDR3 is TGTGCCATCAGCCGCGGGGTCGGCCCAGATACGCAGTATTTT. This codes for CAISRGVGPDTQYF.